A selection of T cell receptor beta chains follows, all from one sample in a study of tumor-infiltrating lymphocytes in primary liver carcinoma. TCRdb re-analysed the multiplex PCR reads in MiXCR, keeping a single row per CDR3 protein. Of 20,000 or so distinct CDR3 sequences in the sample, more than 70% are singletons; the top ten hold about 40%. Sequencing used liver tumor tissue from sampling region 2. The receptors shown here come from a woman younger than 45 with primary liver carcinoma and hepatitis B virus infection. Both conserved end residues are part of each CDR3. The D gene is left open where the match is weak. Size tells how often a clone was seen (once, few, many) or the class of an expanded clone, and some rows leave it out.

DNA,CDR3,D,V,J,length,size
TGTGCCAGTGGAACGGGTGGGGCAACAGATACTCAGTATTTT,CASGTGGATDTQYF,.,TRBV12-3/TRBV12-4,TRBJ2-3,14,.
TGTGCCAGCAGTTTAGAGGGGTGGCAGGGGTGGAGTGAGCAGTTCTTC,CASSLEGWQGWSEQFF,.,TRBV28,TRBJ2-1,16,once
TGTGCCAGCAGCCCCATGGACGTGAGCGATCAGCCCCAGCATTTT,CASSPMDVSDQPQHF,.,TRBV11-2,TRBJ1-5,15,once
TGCGCCAGCAGACAAGGGGCGGGGACCATCACCGGGGAGCTATTTTTT,CASRQGAGTITGELFF,.,TRBV4-3,TRBJ2-2,16,.
TGTGCTAGTAGTCCTGACAGGGACTATTACAACGAGCAGTTCTTC,CASSPDRDYYNEQFF,.,TRBV12-5,TRBJ2-1,15,.
TGTGCCAGCAGTCCCCCGACTAGCGGCAGCATAGATACGCAGTATTTT,CASSPPTSGSIDTQYF,TRBD2,TRBV11-2,TRBJ2-3,16,.
TGTGCCAGCAGTGAGCGGGGGAGCGTCCCCAGTCAGCCCCAACATTTT,CASSERGSVPSQPQHF,.,TRBV6-1,TRBJ1-5,16,few
TGTGCCAGCAGATTAAGCGACAGGATCCACTACGAGCAGTACTTC,CASRLSDRIHYEQYF,.,TRBV28,TRBJ2-7,15,once
TGTGCCAGCAGTACCGACAGGGGGTCGACTCAGTACTTC,CASSTDRGSTQYF,TRBD1,TRBV6-5,TRBJ2-5,13,few
TGCAGCGTTGACGGGACTAGAGACAATGAGCAGTTCTTC,CSVDGTRDNEQFF,TRBD2,TRBV29-1,TRBJ2-1,13,medium-sized
TGTGCCATCAGTCCCACTTCGATCCGGGATGAGCAGTTCTTC,CAISPTSIRDEQFF,.,TRBV10-3,TRBJ2-1,14,.
TGTGCCAGCAGTAAACAGTTCCTGGTCCTTAGATCTAAGTATGGCTACGCCTTC,CASSKQFLVLRSKYGYAF,.,TRBV6-1,TRBJ1-2,18,.
TGTGCCAGCAGTTACAAGGACAGCATCTCTTACGGGCAGTACTTC,CASSYKDSISYGQYF,.,TRBV6-5,TRBJ2-7,15,.
TGTGCCAGCAGTTCTCCCTCTTCGGTCTTACCGGGAGGCAGCCCCAATGAGCAGTTCTTC,CASSSPSSVLPGGSPNEQFF,TRBD2,TRBV28,TRBJ2-1,20,.
TGTACCAGCAGTTACTCGATCGCCCGGGGCACCATTCTTTTT,CTSSYSIARGTILF,.,TRBV6-2/TRBV6-3,TRBJ2-3,14,.
TGCGCCAATAGTCACACTGCCCTTTCCAACGAGCAGTACTTC,CANSHTALSNEQYF,.,TRBV4-3,TRBJ2-7,14,.
TGTGCCAGCAGTCCCCGACAGGGTCTTCATTCACCCCTCCACTTT,CASSPRQGLHSPLHF,TRBD1,TRBV28,TRBJ1-6,15,many